This TCR beta chain was recovered during a study of Graves' ophthalmopathy and Graves' hyperthyroidism. Study-level results: The model forecast ophthalmopathy progression, reaching roughly 71% sensitivity and 72% to 80% specificity.

Investigators amplified TCR beta CDR3 regions from RNA transcripts. HTBI primers primed a first-round RT-PCR, and a second-round multiplex PCR followed. Each CDR3 protein is one row after TCRdb ran MiXCR on the multiplex PCR reads. This table has 200,000 to 250,000 distinct CDR3 sequences, roughly 21% appearing once. Those donors who had ophthalmopathy presented with moderate-to-severe activity, a CAS of ≥3, a NOSPECS of ≥4 and a duration under 3 months. Patients were left out if they had other autoimmune diseases, uncontrolled infections, pregnancy or lactation. With regard to this clonotype: Its antigen is undetermined.

The CDR3 consists of 15 residues. The germline V gene encodes CDR1 MNHEY and CDR2 SMNVEV (reference sequence). Trimming removed 6 bases at V and 0 bases at J, with 15 bases between. The chain employs TRBV27 and TRBJ2-7; no definite D call. The sequence came from a woman in her fifties or sixties with Graves' ophthalmopathy. The sequenced sample consisted of peripheral blood. The CDR3 sequence: CASSSRLVSSYEQYF. Here the CDR3 DNA reads TGTGCCAGCAGCTCGAGACTGGTAAGCTCCTACGAGCAGTACTTC.